Sequencing of this T cell receptor beta chain was carried out in a study of blood T cells in healthy people across ages. Study results and caveats: Changes seen in expanded clonotypes were possibly confounded by donor CMV status left unknown. Compared with aged donors, long-lived donors showed fewer expanded clones, suggesting selection. PBMC samples, being unsorted, prevented any conclusive comparison of naive and antigen-experienced cells.

A second PCR of roughly 7 to 11 cycles used a sample-barcoded 5' primer and a J-beta primer mix. MiXCR was run by TCRdb on the 5' RACE reads, yielding one entry per CDR3 protein. The sample includes roughly 1.7 million distinct CDR3 sequences, roughly 30% seen only once; the top ten take around 10%. The CDR3 runs to 15 residues. Germline V gene data show CDR1 as MNHEY and CDR2 as SVGAGI. Germline trimming cut 6 bases from V and 0 bases from J; bases unmatched to any gene: 6. The authors extracted at least 5 micrograms of total RNA per sample. On this clonotype: Its antigen is unknown.

The sequenced sample was blood. This receptor was taken from a woman in her twenties or thirties in good health. This chain connects TRBV6-5 to TRBJ2-7; 9 bases fit TRBD2. CDR3 residues: CASRPGLASSYEQYF. CDR3 coding DNA: TGTGCCAGCAGACCCGGACTAGCGAGCTCCTACGAGCAGTACTTC.